What follows are 18 T cell receptor beta chains derived from one specimen sequenced in a study of blood T cell repertoires in COVID-19. Data came from immunoSEQ multiplex PCR; TCRdb stores just in-frame clones and leaves some out. Of about 120,000 clones detected, around four fifths appear once; the ten largest clones hold around 25%. What was sequenced was peripheral blood. The receptors here all came from a human donor in a cohort sampled during active COVID-19.

The rearrangement uses TRBV5-1 and TRBJ1-2; 7 nucleotides line up with TRBD1. V lost 3 bases and J lost 4; bases outside the gene matches: 6. The CDR3 length is 14 residues. Germline CDR1 and CDR2: SGHRS and YFSETQ. The CDR3 DNA reads TGCGCCAGCAGCTCGGGGGACAGAGCCTATGGCTACACCTTC. Translation gives CASSSGDRAYGYTF. The variable domain in full, with the rest retrieved from reference TRBV5-1 and TRBJ1-2, is KAGVTQTPRYLIKTRGQQVTLSCSPISGHRSVSWYQQTPGQGLQFLFEYFSETQRNKGNFPGRFSGRQFSNSRSEMNVSTLELGDSALYLCASSSGDRAYGYTFGSGTRLTVV.

The chain uses TRBV4-1 and TRBJ1-2, with D tentatively TRBD1 (5 bases). The germline V gene encodes CDR1 MGHRA and CDR2 YSYEKL. V lost 3 bases to trimming and J lost 0 bases, with 11 bases between them. This CDR3 contains 15 residues. The DNA of the CDR3 is TGCGCCAGCAGCCAGACAGCTTCTTCTAACTATGGCTACACCTTC. This sequence encodes CASSQTASSNYGYTF.

In its sample, this clone was seen many times. The genes are TRBV4-3 and TRBJ1-5; D possibly corresponds to TRBD1 (5 bases). This CDR3 has 15 residues. V gave up 0 bases and J gave up 6 bases, with 12 bases separating them. CDR1 is LGHNA, CDR2 YSLEER, per germline. CDR3 protein: CASSQEGRVGQPQHF. For the CDR3, the DNA is TGCGCCAGCAGCCAAGAAGGCAGGGTTGGTCAGCCCCAGCATTTT.

This clone is a singleton in its sample. The same CDR3 arises from other DNA sequences in this sample as well. The chain is built from TRBV5-1 and TRBJ1-1; weak D call: TRBD1 (6 bases). The CDR3 spans 14 residues. V lost 0 bases to trimming and J lost 7 bases, with 13 bases between them. Germline CDR1 and CDR2: SGHRS and YFSETQ. In nucleotides, the CDR3 is TGCGCCAGCAGCTTGGAAGGTCAGGGGCGTGAAGCTTTCTTT. It codes for CASSLEGQGREAFF.

The chain couples TRBV3-1 (or the pseudogene TRBV3-2) to TRBJ1-6; 7 bases fit TRBD1. This CDR3 comprises 14 residues. With V trimmed by 4 bases and J by 5 bases, 2 bases remained unmatched. The germline V gene has CDR1 LGHDT and CDR2 YNNKEL (reference sequence). The CDR3 DNA reads TGTGCCAGCAGCCTCGGACAGGATAATTCACCCCTCCACTTT. Amino acids: CASSLGQDNSPLHF.

The rearrangement uses TRBV27 and TRBJ1-1, with 7 bases lining up with TRBD1. Germline CDR1 is MNHEY and CDR2 is SMNVEV (reference sequence). The CDR3 has 14 amino acids. With V trimmed by 5 bases and J by 4 bases, 7 bases remained unmatched. This CDR3 is CASSGQARGTEAFF. In DNA, the CDR3 is TGTGCCAGCAGTGGACAGGCCAGGGGCACTGAAGCTTTCTTT.

V usage is TRBV6-5 and J usage is TRBJ1-6; D remains ambiguous. The length of the CDR3 is 14 residues. The germline V gene encodes CDR1 MNHEY and CDR2 SVGAGI. V lost 8 bases and J lost 8, with 16 bases in between. DNA of the CDR3: TGTGCCAGCGCCGGACGGCGGAGGGATTCACCCCTCCACTTT. It encodes CASAGRRRDSPLHF.

This sequence joins TRBV28 and TRBJ1-2; 8 nucleotides align to TRBD1. The CDR3 is made up of 16 amino acids. V lost 6 bases, J lost 7 bases, and 16 bases stayed unmatched. Germline-derived CDR1 and CDR2 are MDHEN and SYDVKM. In DNA, the CDR3 is TGTGCCAGCAGCGCTGTTGGGACAGGAGTCTTAGGTGGCTACACCTTC. This encodes CASSAVGTGVLGGYTF.

The V call is TRBV5-1, the J call TRBJ1-2, with a possible D match to TRBD1 (5 bases). Germline loops: CDR1 SGHRS, CDR2 YFSETQ. Trimming removed 0 bases from V and 3 bases from J, with 18 bases in between. The CDR3 has 17 residues. The CDR3 region is CASSLGAGLDGDYGYTF. Written as DNA, the CDR3 is TGCGCCAGCAGCTTGGGGGCAGGGTTGGACGGTGACTATGGCTACACCTTC.

CDR3 amino acids: CASSEVGGRWGEQFF. The DNA for the CDR3 is TGTGCCAGCAGCGAGGTCGGCGGGAGGTGGGGTGAGCAGTTCTTC. This chain joins TRBV9 and TRBJ2-1, with TRBD2 matching over 8 bases. The CDR3 has 15 amino acids. Germline CDR1 is SGDLS and CDR2 is YYNGEE. Trimming removed 3 bases from V and 9 bases from J; junction bases left unmatched: 11.

The chain combines TRBV7-9 with TRBJ1-1; 8 bases align to TRBD1. Germline V lookup: CDR1 SEHNR, CDR2 FQNEAQ (reference sequence). CDR3 size: 16 residues. The ends lost 6 bases at V and 1 base at J; junction bases unmatched: 10. The CDR3 DNA reads as TGTGCCAGCAGACCAGCCCTAGGACAGGGGAACACTGAAGCTTTCTTT. Its protein is CASRPALGQGNTEAFF.

This clone was picked up a small number of times. V gene TRBV28 combines with J gene TRBJ2-2; D perhaps matches TRBD2 (7 bases). V lost 2 bases and J lost 6, with 22 bases in between. This CDR3 is 18 amino acids long. CDR1 is MDHEN, CDR2 SYDVKM, per germline. For the CDR3, the DNA is TGTGCCAGCAGTTTAACTCCCTATAGGGGGGGACGTGCCGGGGAGCTGTTTTTT. Translation: CASSLTPYRGGRAGELFF.

The chain couples TRBV11-2 to TRBJ2-1; D gene unclear. CDR1 and CDR2 (germline): SGHAT, FQNNGV. The CDR3 has 17 amino acids. Deletions cut 0 bases from V and 11 bases from J, with 23 bases between. In DNA, the CDR3 is TGTGCCAGCAGCTTAGAGGGTTTTATTATTCGGGTTGGCCAGCAGTTCTTC. Protein: CASSLEGFIIRVGQQFF. Using reference TRBV11-2 and TRBJ2-1 for the parts outside the CDR3, the full variable domain is EAGVAQSPRYKIIEKRQSVAFWCNPISGHATLYWYQQILGQGPKLLIQFQNNGVVDDSQLPKDRFSAERLKGVDSTLKIQPAKLEDSAVYLCASSLEGFIIRVGQQFFGPGTRLTVL.

The chain recombines TRBV6-1 with TRBJ2-2; 11 nucleotides match TRBD1. Germline V gene sequence: CDR1 MNHNS, CDR2 SASEGT. J was trimmed by 4 bases and V by 3 bases; bases with no gene match: 4. The CDR3 loop spans 16 amino acids. The CDR3: CASSERTGGGTGELFF. CDR3 coding DNA: TGTGCCAGCAGTGAGCGGACAGGGGGCGGCACCGGGGAGCTGTTTTTT.

The chain employs TRBV29-1 and TRBJ2-2, with D possibly matching TRBD1 (5 bases). This CDR3 region has 14 residues. CDR1 is SQVTM, CDR2 ANQGSEA, per germline. Trimming removed 5 bases at V and 1 base at J, with 11 bases between. The CDR3 sequence: CSVTRQKNTGELFF. CDR3 nucleotides: TGCAGCGTTACGCGACAGAAGAACACCGGGGAGCTGTTTTTT.

The chain joins TRBV7-9 to TRBJ1-6; D is ambiguous. The CDR3 runs 12 residues. From germline, CDR1 is SEHNR and CDR2 FQNEAQ (reference sequence). Between the trimmed V and J ends, which lost 0 bases and 12 bases, there was a span of 6 bases. CDR3 sequence: CASSLAEIPLHF. As DNA, the CDR3 is TGTGCCAGCAGCTTAGCAGAGATACCCCTCCACTTT.

This clone was picked up one time. V and J are TRBV7-2 and TRBJ2-7; 11 nucleotides agree with TRBD2. Germline assignment: CDR1 SGHTA and CDR2 FQGNSA. This CDR3 region has 15 residues. Unmatched junction bases numbered 6, after V lost 6 bases and J lost 2 bases. The CDR3 region has the DNA TGTGCCAGCAGTTATTCGACTAGCGGGGCCTACGAGCAGTACTTC. This encodes CASSYSTSGAYEQYF.

This chain's CDR3 is CASSLDGGAPYNEQFF. The CDR3 bases are TGTGCCAGCAGCTTAGATGGGGGCGCCCCCTACAATGAGCAGTTCTTC. The chain is built from TRBV7-2 and TRBJ2-1; perhaps TRBD1 as D (6 bases). This CDR3 has 16 amino acids. With 1 base removed from V and 2 bases from J, the gap between germline ends came to 12 bases. Germline CDR1 and CDR2: SGHTA and FQGNSA.